Presented here are 25 T cell receptor beta chains from one specimen sequenced in a study of T and B cells in COVID-19 patients. BIOMED2 TRB-A/B primer pools were used in multiplex TRB PCR. TCRdb reanalysed the multiplex PCR reads using MiXCR and keeps one entry per CDR3 protein. The data hold 4,000 to 6,000 distinct CDR3 sequences, with around 20% observed a single time. Each TRB amplification used about 250-550 ng of genomic DNA from blood. Sequenced material: blood. These receptors were taken from a human donor who had recovered from COVID-19.

This clonotype was seen only a few times. J is TRBJ1-1 and V is TRBV7-9; D remains ambiguous. V was clipped by 5 bases and J by 0 bases, with 10 bases between them. The CDR3 covers 14 residues. Germline CDR1 and CDR2: SEHNR and FQNEAQ (reference sequence). CDR3 in amino acids: CASSLKGLNTEAFF. The CDR3 DNA follows: TGTGCCAGCAGCCTGAAAGGATTGAACACTGAAGCTTTCTTT.

This clonotype is deemed medium-sized (0.01 to 0.1%). The CDR3 nucleotides read TGTGCCAGCAGCTCCCCACTAGCGGGAGTTCGGAAGACCCAGTACTTC. As protein: CASSSPLAGVRKTQYF. The V gene is TRBV5-4, the J gene TRBJ2-5; 11 nucleotides agree with TRBD2. Germline V gene data show CDR1 as SGHNT and CDR2 as YYREEE (reference sequence). V was pared by 3 bases and J by 6 bases, with 10 bases of the junction left unmatched. This CDR3 has 16 amino acids. The full variable domain, with the rest looked up from reference TRBV5-4 and TRBJ2-5, is ETGVTQSPTHLIKTRGQQVTLRCSSQSGHNTVSWYQQALGQGPQFIFQYYREEENGRGNFPPRFSGLQFPNYSSELNVNALELDDSALYLCASSSPLAGVRKTQYFGPGTRLLVL.

This clonotype was recorded many times. The chain recombines TRBV5-4 with TRBJ2-4, with 7 nucleotides matching TRBD2. Germline values: CDR1 SGHNT, CDR2 YYREEE (reference sequence). V lost 3 bases, J lost 1 base, and 7 bases stayed unmatched. The CDR3 has 16 residues. CDR3 in amino acids: CASSSLETSAKNIQYF. The DNA of the CDR3 is TGTGCCAGCAGCTCCCTCGAGACTAGCGCCAAAAACATTCAGTACTTC.

The chain carries TRBV27 and TRBJ2-7; 10 nucleotides line up with TRBD1. V trimming: 6 bases; J trimming: 2 bases; junction bases outside the gene matches: 7. CDR3 length: 15 amino acids. Germline CDR1 is MNHEY and CDR2 is SMNVEV (reference sequence). This chain's CDR3 is CASSLGGQGTYEQYF. CDR3 nucleotides: TGTGCCAGCAGCCTGGGGGGACAGGGGACCTACGAGCAGTACTTC.

The rearrangement joins TRBV20-1 to TRBJ2-7, with 8 bases aligning to TRBD2. The CDR3 is 14 amino acids. CDR1 and CDR2 (germline): DFQATT, SNEGSKA (reference sequence). The ends lost 2 bases at V and 7 bases at J; junction bases unmatched: 10. DNA of the CDR3: TGCAGTGCTAGATCTGCGGGGGGCCGGGGGGAGCAGTACTTC. This sequence encodes CSARSAGGRGEQYF.

This chain connects TRBV12-3 or TRBV12-4 to TRBJ1-5, with 10 bases aligning to TRBD1. The CDR3 runs to 15 residues. V lost 5 bases and J lost 2; bases outside the gene matches: 3. The CDR3 loop reads CASSRDRGGNQPQHF. For the CDR3, the DNA is TGTGCCAGCAGTCGGGACAGGGGAGGCAATCAGCCCCAGCATTTT.

By sample fraction, this clonotype is medium-sized. The gene calls are TRBV5-1 and TRBJ2-3, with a weak D call TRBD1 (6 bases). V gave up 4 bases and J gave up 5 bases, with 11 bases separating them. CDR1 SGHRS and CDR2 YFSETQ come from the germline V gene. This CDR3 region has 13 residues. As DNA, the CDR3 is TGCGCCAGCAGCGGCCAGGGGTTAGATACGCAGTATTTT. Its translation: CASSGQGLDTQYF.

V and J are TRBV7-9 and TRBJ2-7; TRBD1 matches 10 bases. The junction had 14 bases not matched to a gene; V was cut back by 3 bases and J by 3 bases. The germline V gene encodes CDR1 SEHNR and CDR2 FQNEAQ (reference sequence). There are 18 residues in the CDR3. CDR3 in DNA: TGTGCCAGCAGCTTTTTGTTACGTCCGGGACAGGGGAACTACGAGCAGTACTTC. This gives the protein CASSFLLRPGQGNYEQYF.

This clonotype is medium-sized (0.01 to 0.1%) within its sample. This sequence joins TRBV5-4 and TRBJ2-7, with TRBD2 identical over 9 bases. Germline loops: CDR1 SGHNT, CDR2 YYREEE (reference sequence). The ends lost 0 bases at V and 5 bases at J; junction bases unmatched: 6. This CDR3 has 15 amino acids. The CDR3 DNA follows: TGTGCCAGCAGCTTGGACGGACTAGCGAGGGACGAGCAGTACTTC. Amino acid sequence: CASSLDGLARDEQYF.

This clonotype is labeled medium-sized (0.01 to 0.1%). The V gene is TRBV19, the J gene TRBJ1-1; the D gene is possibly TRBD1 (5 bases). CDR1 and CDR2 from the germline V gene are LNHDA and SQIVND (reference sequence). This CDR3 has 12 amino acids. V lost 9 bases and J 3 bases, leaving 11 bases between the germline ends. The CDR3 DNA sequence: TGTGCCAGGGCTGTAGGGGACACTGAAGCTTTCTTT. Residues: CARAVGDTEAFF.

The sample holds many counts of this clonotype. The chain couples TRBV5-4 to TRBJ1-2, with 9 positions matching TRBD1. V trimming: 0 bases; J trimming: 6 bases; junction bases outside the gene matches: 6. Looked up from germline, CDR1 is SGHNT and CDR2 is YYREEE (reference sequence). CDR3 length equals 15 residues. The CDR3 spells CASSLDVTGGDGYTF. As DNA, the CDR3 is TGTGCCAGCAGCTTGGACGTGACAGGGGGAGATGGCTACACCTTC.

This chain joins TRBV7-2 and TRBJ1-5; no clear D. This CDR3 spans 15 amino acids. Trimming pared 1 base from V and 0 bases from J, leaving 7 bases between. Germline CDR1 reads SGHTA; CDR2 reads FQGNSA. CDR3 bases: TGTGCCAGCAGCTTAGAACCCCTTAGCAATCAGCCCCAGCATTTT. Its protein is CASSLEPLSNQPQHF. The full variable domain, in which reference TRBV7-2 and TRBJ1-5 provide the parts outside the CDR3, is GAGVSQSPSNKVTEKGKDVELRCDPISGHTALYWYRQSLGQGLEFLIYFQGNSAPDKSGLPSDRFSAERTGGSVSTLTIQRTQQEDSAVYLCASSLEPLSNQPQHFGDGTRLSIL.

By sample fraction, this clonotype is medium-sized (0.01 to 0.1%). This chain links TRBV18 with TRBJ1-6; 9 positions match TRBD1. From germline, CDR1 is KGHSH and CDR2 LQKENI. This CDR3 has 15 residues. V dropped 1 base and J dropped 7; count of bases not matched to a gene: 2. CDR3 in DNA: TGTGCCAGCTCACCACGGACAGGGGAAAATTCACCCCTCCACTTT. Its translation: CASSPRTGENSPLHF.

The table lists this clonotype with a few counts. V gene TRBV20-1 combines with J gene TRBJ1-1; 7 bases match TRBD1. Germline V gene data show CDR1 as DFQATT and CDR2 as SNEGSKA (reference sequence). The CDR3 sequence is 14 residues long. CDR3 nucleotides: TGCAGCGCCCGGGACAGAATCATGAACACTGAAGCTTTCTTT. It specifies CSARDRIMNTEAFF.

This clonotype occurred a few times. The genes are TRBV4-3 and TRBJ2-7; D is perhaps TRBD1 (5 bases). Germline CDR1 LGHNA, CDR2 YSLEER. There are 15 residues in the CDR3. Trimming stripped 1 base from V and 2 bases from J, with 12 bases between. This CDR3 is CASSQGVGPPYEQYF. The CDR3 DNA reads TGCGCCAGCAGCCAAGGAGTGGGGCCACCCTACGAGCAGTACTTC.

Relative to its sample, this clonotype is medium-sized (0.01 to 0.1%). The chain carries TRBV18 and TRBJ1-3; 8 bases are shared with TRBD1. Per germline, CDR1 KGHSH and CDR2 LQKENI. The CDR3 extends over 18 amino acids. With 4 bases clipped from V and 4 bases from J, the junction kept 15 bases outside the gene matches. CDR3 DNA sequence: TGTGCCAGCTCACGGACAGGGCCGCTATCTCCTCTGGGAAACACCATATATTTT. Residues: CASSRTGPLSPLGNTIYF.

Relative to its sample, this clonotype is medium-sized (0.01 to 0.1%). The CDR3 loop is CASRSSDRGHEQYF. In DNA form, the CDR3 reads TGTGCCAGTAGATCCTCCGACAGGGGCCACGAGCAGTACTTC. The J gene is TRBJ2-7, the V gene TRBV19, with 8 bases matching TRBD1. The CDR3 extends over 14 amino acids. The germline CDR1 and CDR2 sequences are LNHDA and SQIVND (reference sequence). The ends lost 6 bases at V and 5 bases at J; junction bases unmatched: 9.

The genes are TRBV29-1 and TRBJ1-2; 10 bases line up with TRBD1. The V gene's germline CDR1 is SQVTM and CDR2 ANQGSEA. This CDR3 comprises 13 residues. Trimming took 7 bases from V and 6 from J; bases not matched to a gene: 8. CDR3: CSASGQGIHGYTF. In DNA, the CDR3 is TGCAGCGCATCGGGACAGGGGATCCATGGCTACACCTTC.

This clonotype showed up just a few times. The gene calls are TRBV28 and TRBJ1-5, with a weak D call TRBD1 (6 bases). Germline CDR1 is MDHEN and CDR2 is SYDVKM. The CDR3 has 13 residues. Trimming pared 6 bases from V and 7 bases from J, leaving 13 bases between. CDR3 DNA: TGTGCCAGCAGGAGGGACACCCCACAGCCCCAGCATTTT. It is translated as CASRRDTPQPQHF.

This clonotype was recorded many times. The chain recombines TRBV6-2 or TRBV6-3 with TRBJ1-1; 9 nucleotides align to TRBD1. The trim removed 2 bases at V and 6 bases at J, leaving 4 bases unmatched. CDR1 is MNHEY and CDR2 is SVGEGT in the germline V gene. The CDR3 extends over 14 amino acids. The CDR3 sequence is CASSYGTGFAEAFF. CDR3 nucleotide sequence: TGTGCCAGCAGTTACGGGACAGGGTTCGCTGAAGCTTTCTTT.

The chain uses TRBV20-1 and TRBJ2-3, with 13 bases identical to TRBD2. V lost 5 bases to trimming and J lost 2 bases; unmatched junction nucleotides: 1. The V gene's germline CDR1 is DFQATT and CDR2 SNEGSKA (reference sequence). This CDR3 is built from 14 residues. In DNA form, the CDR3 reads TGCAGTGCTGGACTAGCGGGGGTCACAGATACGCAGTATTTT. This codes for CSAGLAGVTDTQYF.

The chain employs TRBV7-9 and TRBJ1-2; D might be TRBD1 (5 bases). Germline V lookup: CDR1 SEHNR, CDR2 FQNEAQ (reference sequence). This CDR3 is 23 amino acids long. V was trimmed by 2 bases and J by 2 bases, leaving 36 bases between them. This CDR3 is CASSLMWRPPTNDKGIANYGYTF. CDR3 DNA: TGTGCCAGCAGCTTAATGTGGCGTCCCCCCACAAACGACAAGGGGATCGCCAACTATGGCTACACCTTC.

This clonotype turned up a few times. The V and J genes are TRBV5-6 and TRBJ1-1, with a possible D match to TRBD1 (6 bases). CDR3 length equals 17 residues. Germline loops: CDR1 SGHDT, CDR2 YYEEEE. Deletions cut 2 bases from V and 0 bases from J, with 17 bases between. The CDR3 DNA reads TGTGCCAGCAGCTTTCGGCAGGGGAGCATTATGAACACTGAAGCTTTCTTT. Protein sequence: CASSFRQGSIMNTEAFF.

V usage is TRBV7-2 and J usage is TRBJ2-1, with 12 positions matching TRBD2. The ends lost 5 bases at V and 7 bases at J; junction bases unmatched: 18. The CDR3 is made up of 19 amino acids. In germline, CDR1 is SGHTA, CDR2 FQGNSA. The CDR3: CASSPSPLAGGGGKNEQFF. CDR3 nucleotide sequence: TGTGCCAGCAGCCCCTCTCCACTAGCGGGGGGAGGGGGGAAAAATGAGCAGTTCTTC.

The V gene is TRBV7-3, the J gene TRBJ2-2; D is unclear. Germline CDR1 SGHTA, CDR2 FQGTGA. V gave up 1 base and J gave up 0 bases, with 3 bases separating them. The CDR3 is 14 residues long. The CDR3, as DNA: TGTGCCAGCAGCTTAAGACCGAACACCGGGGAGCTGTTTTTT. Protein sequence: CASSLRPNTGELFF.